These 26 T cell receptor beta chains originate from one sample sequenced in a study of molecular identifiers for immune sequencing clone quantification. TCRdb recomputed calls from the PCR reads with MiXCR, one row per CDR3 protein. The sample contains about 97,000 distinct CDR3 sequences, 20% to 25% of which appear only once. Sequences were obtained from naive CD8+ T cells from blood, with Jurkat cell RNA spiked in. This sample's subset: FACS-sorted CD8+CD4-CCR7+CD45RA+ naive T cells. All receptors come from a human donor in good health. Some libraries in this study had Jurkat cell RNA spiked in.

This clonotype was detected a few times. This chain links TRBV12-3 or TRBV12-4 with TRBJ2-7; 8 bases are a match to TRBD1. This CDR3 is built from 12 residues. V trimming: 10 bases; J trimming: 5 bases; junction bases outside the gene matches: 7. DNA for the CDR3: TGTGCCACCGGACAGGGCGTCCACGAGCAGTACTTC. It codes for CATGQGVHEQYF.

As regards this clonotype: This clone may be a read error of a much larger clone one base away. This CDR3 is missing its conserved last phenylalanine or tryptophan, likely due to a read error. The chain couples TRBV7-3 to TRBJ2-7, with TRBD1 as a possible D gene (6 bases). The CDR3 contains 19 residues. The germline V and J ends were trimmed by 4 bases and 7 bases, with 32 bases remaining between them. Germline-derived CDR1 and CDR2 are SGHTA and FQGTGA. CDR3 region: CASSSKQLVWGPPSGEQYL. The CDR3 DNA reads TGTGCCAGCAGCTCTAAACAGCTAGTTTGGGGGCCCCCTTCGGGGGAGCAGTACCTC.

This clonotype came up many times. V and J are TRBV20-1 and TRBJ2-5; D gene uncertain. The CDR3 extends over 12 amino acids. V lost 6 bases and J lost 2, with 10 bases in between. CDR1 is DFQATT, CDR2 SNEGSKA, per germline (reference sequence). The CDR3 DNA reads TGCAGTGCCCCGCCCGGACAAGAGACCCAGTACTTC. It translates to CSAPPGQETQYF.

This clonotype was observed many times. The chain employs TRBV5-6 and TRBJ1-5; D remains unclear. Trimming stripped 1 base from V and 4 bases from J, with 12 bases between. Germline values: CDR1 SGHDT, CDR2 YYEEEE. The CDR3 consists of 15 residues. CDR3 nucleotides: TGTGCCAGCAGCTTGTGGTCCCAGGCTAATCAGCCCCAGCATTTT. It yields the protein CASSLWSQANQPQHF. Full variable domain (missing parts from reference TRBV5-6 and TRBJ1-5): DAGVTQSPTHLIKTRGQQVTLRCSPKSGHDTVSWYQQALGQGPQFIFQYYEEEERQRGNFPDRFSGHQFPNYSSELNVNALLLGDSALYLCASSLWSQANQPQHFGDGTRLSIL.

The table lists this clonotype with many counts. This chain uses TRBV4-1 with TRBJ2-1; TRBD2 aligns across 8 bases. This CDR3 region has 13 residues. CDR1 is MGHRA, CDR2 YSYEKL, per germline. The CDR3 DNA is TGCGCTTCGGGAACGGGAGGGTGGAATGAGCAGTTCTTC. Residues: CASGTGGWNEQFF.

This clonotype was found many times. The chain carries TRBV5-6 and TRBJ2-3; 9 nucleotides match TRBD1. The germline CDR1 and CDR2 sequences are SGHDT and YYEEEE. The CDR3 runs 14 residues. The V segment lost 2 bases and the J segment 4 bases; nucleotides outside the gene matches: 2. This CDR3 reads CASSFGTGSDTQYF. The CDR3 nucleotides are TGTGCCAGCAGCTTTGGGACAGGGTCAGATACGCAGTATTTT. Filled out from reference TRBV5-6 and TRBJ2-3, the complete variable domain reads DAGVTQSPTHLIKTRGQQVTLRCSPKSGHDTVSWYQQALGQGPQFIFQYYEEEERQRGNFPDRFSGHQFPNYSSELNVNALLLGDSALYLCASSFGTGSDTQYFGPGTRLTVL.

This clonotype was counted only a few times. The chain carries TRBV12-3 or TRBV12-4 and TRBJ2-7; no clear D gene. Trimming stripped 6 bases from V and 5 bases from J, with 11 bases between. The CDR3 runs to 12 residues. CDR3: CASSFGRHEQYF. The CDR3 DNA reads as TGTGCCAGCAGCTTCGGACGCCACGAGCAGTACTTC.

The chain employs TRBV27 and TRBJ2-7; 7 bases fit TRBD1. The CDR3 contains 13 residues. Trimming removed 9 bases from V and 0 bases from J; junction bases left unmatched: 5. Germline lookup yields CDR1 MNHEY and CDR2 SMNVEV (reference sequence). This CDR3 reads CASVGQNSYEQYF. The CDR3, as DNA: TGTGCCAGTGTGGGACAGAACTCCTACGAGCAGTACTTC.

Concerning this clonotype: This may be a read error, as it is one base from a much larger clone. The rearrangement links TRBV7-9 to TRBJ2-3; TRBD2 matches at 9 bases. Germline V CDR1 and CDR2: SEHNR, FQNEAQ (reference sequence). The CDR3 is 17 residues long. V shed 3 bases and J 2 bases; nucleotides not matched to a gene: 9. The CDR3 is CASSFGELAGYTDTQYF. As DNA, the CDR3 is TGTGCCAGCAGCTTCGGAGAGCTAGCGGGGTACACAGATACGCAGTATTTT.

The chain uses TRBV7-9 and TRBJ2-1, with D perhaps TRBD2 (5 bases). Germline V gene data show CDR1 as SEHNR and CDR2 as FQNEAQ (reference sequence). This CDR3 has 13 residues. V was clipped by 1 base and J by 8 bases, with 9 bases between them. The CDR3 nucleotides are TGTGCCAGCAGCTTAGGGGGAGATGATGAGCAGTTCTTC. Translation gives CASSLGGDDEQFF.

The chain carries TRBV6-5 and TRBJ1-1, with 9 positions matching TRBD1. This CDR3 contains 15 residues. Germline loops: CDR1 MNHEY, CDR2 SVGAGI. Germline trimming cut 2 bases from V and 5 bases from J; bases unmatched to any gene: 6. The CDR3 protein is CASSYGTGGGTEAFF. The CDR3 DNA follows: TGTGCCAGCAGTTACGGAACAGGGGGCGGAACTGAAGCTTTCTTT.

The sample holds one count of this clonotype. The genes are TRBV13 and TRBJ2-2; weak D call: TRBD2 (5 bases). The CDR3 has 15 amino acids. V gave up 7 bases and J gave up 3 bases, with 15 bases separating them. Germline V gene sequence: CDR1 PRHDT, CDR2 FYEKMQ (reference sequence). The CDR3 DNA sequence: TGTGCCAGCAACCTGGGTCGGGGAGACACCGGGGAGCTGTTTTTT. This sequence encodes CASNLGRGDTGELFF. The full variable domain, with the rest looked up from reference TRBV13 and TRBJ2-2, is AAGVIQSPRHLIKEKRETATLKCYPIPRHDTVYWYQQGPGQDPQFLISFYEKMQSDKGSIPDRFSAQQFSDYHSELNMSSLELGDSALYFCASNLGRGDTGELFFGEGSRLTVL.

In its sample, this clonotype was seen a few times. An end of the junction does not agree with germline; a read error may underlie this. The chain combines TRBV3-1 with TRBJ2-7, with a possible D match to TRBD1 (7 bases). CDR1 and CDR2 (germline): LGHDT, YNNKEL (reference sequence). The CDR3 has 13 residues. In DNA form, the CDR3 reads TGTGCCAGCACCCAAGGAGGGGGCGACGAGCAGTACTTC. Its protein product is CASTQGGGDEQYF.

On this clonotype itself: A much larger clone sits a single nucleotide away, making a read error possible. CDR3 in amino acids: CASSQERTGAYVLTF. CDR3 coding DNA: TGTGCCAGCAGCCAAGAGCGGACTGGGGCCTACGTCCTGACTTTC. V is TRBV4-2 and J is TRBJ2-6; D is tentatively TRBD1 or TRBD2 (5 bases each). The germline V gene has CDR1 LGHNA and CDR2 YNFKEQ. CDR3 length: 15 residues.

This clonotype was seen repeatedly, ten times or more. CDR3 DNA sequence: TGTGCCAGCAGTTTATCAGTGGGACTAGCGGGCCCAGATACGCAGTATTTT. Translated, it gives CASSLSVGLAGPDTQYF. This chain uses TRBV27 with TRBJ2-3, with TRBD2 identical over 12 bases. The CDR3 has 17 residues. Germline-derived CDR1 and CDR2 are MNHEY and SMNVEV (reference sequence). V was clipped by 0 bases and J by 4 bases; unmatched bases: 5.

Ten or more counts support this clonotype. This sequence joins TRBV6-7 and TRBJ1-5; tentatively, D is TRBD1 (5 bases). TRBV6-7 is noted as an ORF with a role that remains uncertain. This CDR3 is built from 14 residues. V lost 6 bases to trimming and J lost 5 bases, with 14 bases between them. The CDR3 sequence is CASSRTAGYQPQHF. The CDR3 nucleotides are TGTGCCAGCAGCCGAACGGCAGGGTATCAGCCCCAGCATTTT.

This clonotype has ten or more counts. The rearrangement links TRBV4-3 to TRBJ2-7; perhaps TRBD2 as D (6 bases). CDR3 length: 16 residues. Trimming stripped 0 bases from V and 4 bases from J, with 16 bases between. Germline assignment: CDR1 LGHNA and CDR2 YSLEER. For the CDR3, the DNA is TGCGCCAGCAGCCAAGAAGGTGATCCCCGGGGGTACGAGCAGTACTTC. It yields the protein CASSQEGDPRGYEQYF.

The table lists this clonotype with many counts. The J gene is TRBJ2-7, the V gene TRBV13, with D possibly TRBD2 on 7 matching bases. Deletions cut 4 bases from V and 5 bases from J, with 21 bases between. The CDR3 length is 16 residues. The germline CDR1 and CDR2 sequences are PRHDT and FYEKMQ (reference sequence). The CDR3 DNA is TGTGCCAGCAGCTCAACCTCGGCGGGGGCCGCCGACGAGCAGTACTTC. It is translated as CASSSTSAGAADEQYF.

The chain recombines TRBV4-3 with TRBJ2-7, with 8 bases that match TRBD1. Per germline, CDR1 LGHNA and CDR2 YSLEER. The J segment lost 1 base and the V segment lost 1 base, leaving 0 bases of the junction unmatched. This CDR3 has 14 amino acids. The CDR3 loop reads CASSQGQGSYEQYF. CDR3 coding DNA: TGCGCCAGCAGCCAAGGACAGGGGTCCTACGAGCAGTACTTC.

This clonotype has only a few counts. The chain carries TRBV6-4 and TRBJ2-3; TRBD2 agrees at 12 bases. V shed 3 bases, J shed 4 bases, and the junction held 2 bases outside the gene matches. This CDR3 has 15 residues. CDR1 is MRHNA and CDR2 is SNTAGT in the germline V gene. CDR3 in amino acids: CASSETSGSADTQYF. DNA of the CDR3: TGTGCCAGCAGTGAGACTAGCGGGAGCGCAGATACGCAGTATTTT.

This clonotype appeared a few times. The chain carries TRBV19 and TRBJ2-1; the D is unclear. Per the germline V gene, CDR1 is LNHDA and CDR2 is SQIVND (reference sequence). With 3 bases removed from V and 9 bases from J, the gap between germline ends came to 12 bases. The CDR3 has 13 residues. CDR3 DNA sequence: TGTGCCAGTAGTATCTCTAGTGTCGGTGAGCAGTTCTTC. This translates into CASSISSVGEQFF.

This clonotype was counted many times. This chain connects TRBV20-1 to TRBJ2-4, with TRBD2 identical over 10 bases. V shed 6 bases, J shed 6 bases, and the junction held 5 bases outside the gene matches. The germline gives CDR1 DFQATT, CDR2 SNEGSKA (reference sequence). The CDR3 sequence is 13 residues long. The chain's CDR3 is CSALTSGVNIQYF. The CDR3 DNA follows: TGCAGTGCGCTCACTAGCGGGGTAAACATTCAGTACTTC.

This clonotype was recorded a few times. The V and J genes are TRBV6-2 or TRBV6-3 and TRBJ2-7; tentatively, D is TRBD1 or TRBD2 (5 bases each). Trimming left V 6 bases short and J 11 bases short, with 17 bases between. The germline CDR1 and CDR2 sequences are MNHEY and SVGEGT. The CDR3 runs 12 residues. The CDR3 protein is CASSRGTGREYF. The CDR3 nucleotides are TGTGCCAGCAGCCGAGGGACGGGGCGGGAGTACTTC.

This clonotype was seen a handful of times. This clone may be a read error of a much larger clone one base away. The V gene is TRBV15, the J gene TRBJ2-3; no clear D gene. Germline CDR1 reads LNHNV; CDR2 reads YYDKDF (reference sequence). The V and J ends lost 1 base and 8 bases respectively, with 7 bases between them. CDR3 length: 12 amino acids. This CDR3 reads CATSRVQGTQYF. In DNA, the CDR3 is TGTGCCACCAGCAGAGTACAAGGTACGCAGTATTTT.

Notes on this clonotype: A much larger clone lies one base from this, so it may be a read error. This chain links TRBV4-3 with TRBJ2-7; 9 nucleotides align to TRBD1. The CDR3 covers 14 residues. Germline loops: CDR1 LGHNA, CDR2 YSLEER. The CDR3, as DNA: TGCGCCAGCAGTGCCGGACAGGGGAGCTACGAGCTGTACTTC. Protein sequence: CASSAGQGSYELYF.

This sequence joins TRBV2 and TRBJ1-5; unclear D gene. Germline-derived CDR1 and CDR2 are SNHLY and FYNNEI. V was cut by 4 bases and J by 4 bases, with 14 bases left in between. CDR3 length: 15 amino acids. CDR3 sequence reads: CASSVNGEANQPQHF. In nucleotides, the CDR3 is TGTGCCAGCAGTGTAAACGGGGAAGCAAATCAGCCCCAGCATTTT.